This T cell receptor (beta chain) came from a study of blood T cell repertoires in COVID-19. The wider study: Sites in the United States, Italy and Spain provided acute and convalescent COVID-19 samples. The cDNA or gDNA used as material had been derived from T cells, B-cell-depleted T cells, or PBMCs.

This clone occurred once. Study processing details: The authors estimated nucleated cell counts from reference gene primer amplification. This table comes from immunoSEQ multiplex PCR, and its TCRdb copy is limited to in-frame clones, with some not included. That table gives V, J and clone size, and the DNA gave D and trimming. The data hold about 130,000 clones, with 79% observed a single time. The CDR3 covers 14 residues. V was pared by 8 bases and J by 8 bases, with 11 bases of the junction left unmatched. The V gene's germline CDR1 is MNHEY and CDR2 SMNVEV (reference sequence). Specimen: peripheral blood. The clonotype originates from a man between 40 and 49 years old with active or convalescent COVID-19. The V gene is TRBV27, the J gene TRBJ1-4; 7 bases fit TRBD1. The CDR3 DNA sequence: TGTGCCAGCGCGGGGACAGTCAGGCAGGAAAAACTGTTTTTT. Its translation is CASAGTVRQEKLFF.